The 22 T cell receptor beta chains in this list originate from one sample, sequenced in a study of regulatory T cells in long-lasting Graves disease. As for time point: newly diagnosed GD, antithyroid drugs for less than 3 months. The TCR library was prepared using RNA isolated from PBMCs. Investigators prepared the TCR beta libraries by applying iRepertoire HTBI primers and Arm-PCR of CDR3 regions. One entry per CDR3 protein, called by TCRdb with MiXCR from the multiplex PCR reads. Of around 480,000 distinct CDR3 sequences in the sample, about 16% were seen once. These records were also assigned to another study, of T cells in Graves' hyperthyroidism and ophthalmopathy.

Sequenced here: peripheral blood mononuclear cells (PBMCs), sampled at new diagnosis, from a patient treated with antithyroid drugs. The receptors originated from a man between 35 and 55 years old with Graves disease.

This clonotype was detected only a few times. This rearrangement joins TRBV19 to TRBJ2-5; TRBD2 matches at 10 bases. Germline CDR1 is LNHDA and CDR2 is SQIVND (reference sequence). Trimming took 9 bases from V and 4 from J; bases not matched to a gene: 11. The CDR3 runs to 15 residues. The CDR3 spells CASGPPGLAIETQYF. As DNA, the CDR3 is TGTGCCAGCGGACCGCCGGGACTAGCGATAGAGACCCAGTACTTC.

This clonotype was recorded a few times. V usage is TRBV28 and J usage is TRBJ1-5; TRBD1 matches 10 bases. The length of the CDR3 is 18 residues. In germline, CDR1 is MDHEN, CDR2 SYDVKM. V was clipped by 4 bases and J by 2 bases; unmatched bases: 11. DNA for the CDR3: TGTGCCAGCAGTTCCCCGGGACAGGGGATGGTTGGCAATCAGCCCCAGCATTTT. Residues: CASSSPGQGMVGNQPQHF.

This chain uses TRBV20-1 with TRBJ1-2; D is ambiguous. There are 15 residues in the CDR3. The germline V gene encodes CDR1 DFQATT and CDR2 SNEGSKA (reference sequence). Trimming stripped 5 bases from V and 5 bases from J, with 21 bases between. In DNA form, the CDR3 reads TGCAGTGCTCGCCCCCGAGGTCCAAAAACGTATGGCTACACCTTC. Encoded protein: CSARPRGPKTYGYTF.

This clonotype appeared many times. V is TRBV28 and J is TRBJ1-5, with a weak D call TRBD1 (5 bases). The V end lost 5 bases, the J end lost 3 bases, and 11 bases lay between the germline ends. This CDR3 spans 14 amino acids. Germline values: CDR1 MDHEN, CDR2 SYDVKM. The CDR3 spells CASSLQGYNQPQHF. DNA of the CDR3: TGTGCCAGCAGTCTTCAGGGATACAATCAGCCCCAGCATTTT.

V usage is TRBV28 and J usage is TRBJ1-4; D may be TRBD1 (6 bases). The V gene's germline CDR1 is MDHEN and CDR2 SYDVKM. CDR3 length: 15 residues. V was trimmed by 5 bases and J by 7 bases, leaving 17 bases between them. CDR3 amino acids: CASSPTEGGGEKLFF. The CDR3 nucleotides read TGTGCCAGCAGTCCTACAGAGGGGGGAGGTGAAAAACTGTTTTTT.

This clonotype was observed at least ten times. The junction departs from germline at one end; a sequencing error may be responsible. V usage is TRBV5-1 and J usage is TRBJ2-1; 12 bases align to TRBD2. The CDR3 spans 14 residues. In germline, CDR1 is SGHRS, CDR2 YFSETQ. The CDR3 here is CASSFLAGGIEQFF. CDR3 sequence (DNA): TGTGCCAGCAGCTTTCTAGCGGGAGGGATTGAGCAGTTCTTC.

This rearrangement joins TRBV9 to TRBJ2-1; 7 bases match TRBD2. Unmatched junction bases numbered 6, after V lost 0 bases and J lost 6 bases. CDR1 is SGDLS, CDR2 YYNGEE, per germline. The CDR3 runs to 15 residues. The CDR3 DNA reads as TGTGCCAGCAGCGTAGGGGCGGGAGCCCTCAATGAGCAGTTCTTC. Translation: CASSVGAGALNEQFF. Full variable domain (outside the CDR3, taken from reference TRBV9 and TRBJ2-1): DSGVTQTPKHLITATGQRVTLRCSPRSGDLSVYWYQQSLDQGLQFLIQYYNGEERAKGNILERFSAQQFPDLHSELNLSSLELGDSALYFCASSVGAGALNEQFFGPGTRLTVL.

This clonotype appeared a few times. The CDR3 nucleotides are TGCAGCGTTGAGGTCCGTCCCGGATCCTATGGCTACACCTTC. The encoded protein is CSVEVRPGSYGYTF. The chain joins TRBV29-1 to TRBJ1-2; D uncertain. Looked up from germline, CDR1 is SQVTM and CDR2 is ANQGSEA. V lost 3 bases and J lost 4, with 15 bases in between. The length of the CDR3 is 14 residues.

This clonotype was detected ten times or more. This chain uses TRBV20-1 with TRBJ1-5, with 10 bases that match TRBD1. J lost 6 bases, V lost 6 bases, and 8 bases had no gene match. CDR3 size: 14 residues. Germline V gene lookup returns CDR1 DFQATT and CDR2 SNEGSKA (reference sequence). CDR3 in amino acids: CSALLDRGIQPQHF. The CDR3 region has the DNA TGCAGTGCCCTCCTGGACAGGGGGATTCAGCCCCAGCATTTT.

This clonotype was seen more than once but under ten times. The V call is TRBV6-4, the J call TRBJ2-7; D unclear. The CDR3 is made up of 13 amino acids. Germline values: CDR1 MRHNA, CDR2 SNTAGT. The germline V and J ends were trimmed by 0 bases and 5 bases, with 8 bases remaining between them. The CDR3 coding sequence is TGTGCCAGCAGTGACTCGAGTCGGAACGAGCAGTACTTC. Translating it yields CASSDSSRNEQYF.

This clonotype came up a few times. The CDR3: CASSGTGFTEAFF. DNA of the CDR3: TGTGCCAGCAGTGGGACAGGGTTTACTGAAGCTTTCTTT. This chain joins TRBV6-1 and TRBJ1-1, with 8 bases matching TRBD1. Trimming at V came to 4 bases and at J to 5 bases, leaving 3 bases not matched to a gene. The germline V gene has CDR1 MNHNS and CDR2 SASEGT. The CDR3 loop spans 13 amino acids.

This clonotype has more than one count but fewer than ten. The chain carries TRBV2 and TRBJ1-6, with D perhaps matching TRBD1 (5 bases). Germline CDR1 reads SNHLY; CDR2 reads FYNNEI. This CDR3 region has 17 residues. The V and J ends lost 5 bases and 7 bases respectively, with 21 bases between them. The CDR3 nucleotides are TGTGCCAGCAGTTACCGGGAAACAGGTTTGGAGAATTCACCCCTCCACTTT. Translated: CASSYRETGLENSPLHF. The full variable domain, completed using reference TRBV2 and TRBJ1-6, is EPEVTQTPSHQVTQMGQEVILRCVPISNHLYFYWYRQILGQKVEFLVSFYNNEISEKSEIFDDQFSVERPDGSNFTLKIRSTKLEDSAMYFCASSYRETGLENSPLHFGNGTRLTVT.

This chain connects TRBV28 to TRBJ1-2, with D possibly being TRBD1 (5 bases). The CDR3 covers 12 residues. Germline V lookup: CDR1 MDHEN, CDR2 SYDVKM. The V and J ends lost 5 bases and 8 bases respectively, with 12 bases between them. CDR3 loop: CASSRRGDGYTF. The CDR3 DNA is TGTGCCAGCAGTCGCCGGGGGGACGGCTACACCTTC.

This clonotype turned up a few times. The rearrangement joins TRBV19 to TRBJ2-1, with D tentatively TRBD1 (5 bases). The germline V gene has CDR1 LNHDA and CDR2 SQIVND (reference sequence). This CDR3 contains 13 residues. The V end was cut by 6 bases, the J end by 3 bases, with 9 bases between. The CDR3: CASSQQDYNEQFF. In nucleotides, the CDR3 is TGTGCCAGTAGCCAACAGGACTACAATGAGCAGTTCTTC.

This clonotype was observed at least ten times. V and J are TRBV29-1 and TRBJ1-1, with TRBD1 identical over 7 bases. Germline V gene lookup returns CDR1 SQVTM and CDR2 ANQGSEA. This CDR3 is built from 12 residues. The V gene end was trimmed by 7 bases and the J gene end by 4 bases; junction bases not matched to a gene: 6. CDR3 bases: TGCAGCGGGGGGGACAGAGCCACTGAAGCTTTCTTT. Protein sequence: CSGGDRATEAFF.

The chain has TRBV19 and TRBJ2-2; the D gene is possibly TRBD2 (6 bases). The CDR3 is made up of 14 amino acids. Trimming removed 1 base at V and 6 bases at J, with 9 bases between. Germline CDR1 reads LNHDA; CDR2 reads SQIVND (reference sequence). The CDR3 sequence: CASSIVGRPGELFF. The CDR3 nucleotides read TGTGCCAGTAGTATAGTGGGGAGGCCCGGGGAGCTGTTTTTT.

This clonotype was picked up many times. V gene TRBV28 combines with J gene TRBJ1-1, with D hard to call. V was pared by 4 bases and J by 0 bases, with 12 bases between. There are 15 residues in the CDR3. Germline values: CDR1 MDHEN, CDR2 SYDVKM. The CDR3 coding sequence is TGTGCCAGCAGTTCCCGACTCATCATGAACACTGAAGCTTTCTTT. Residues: CASSSRLIMNTEAFF. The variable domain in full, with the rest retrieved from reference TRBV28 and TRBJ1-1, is DVKVTQSSRYLVKRTGEKVFLECVQDMDHENMFWYRQDPGLGLRLIYFSYDVKMKEKGDIPEGYSVSREKKERFSLILESASTNQTSMYLCASSSRLIMNTEAFFGQGTRLTVV.

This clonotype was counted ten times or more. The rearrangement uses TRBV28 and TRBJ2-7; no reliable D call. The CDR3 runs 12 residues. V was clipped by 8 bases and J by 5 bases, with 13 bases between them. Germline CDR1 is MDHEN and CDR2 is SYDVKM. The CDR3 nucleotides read TGTGCCAGCTCCACAACTCGGCACGAGCAGTACTTC. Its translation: CASSTTRHEQYF.

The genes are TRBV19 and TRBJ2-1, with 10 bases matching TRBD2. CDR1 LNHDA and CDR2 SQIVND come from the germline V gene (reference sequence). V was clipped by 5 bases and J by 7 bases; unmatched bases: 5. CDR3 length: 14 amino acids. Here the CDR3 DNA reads TGTGCCAGTAGTGATCTAGCGGGAGTTAATGAGCAGTTCTTC. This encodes CASSDLAGVNEQFF. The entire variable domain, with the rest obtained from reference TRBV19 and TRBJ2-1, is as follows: DGGITQSPKYLFRKEGQNVTLSCEQNLNHDAMYWYRQDPGQGLRLIYYSQIVNDFQKGDIAEGYSVSREKKESFPLTVTSAQKNPTAFYLCASSDLAGVNEQFFGPGTRLTVL.

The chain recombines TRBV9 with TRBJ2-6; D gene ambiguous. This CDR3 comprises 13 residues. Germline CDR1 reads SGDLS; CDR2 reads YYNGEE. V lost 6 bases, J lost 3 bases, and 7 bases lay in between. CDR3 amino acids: CASTNLGANVLTF. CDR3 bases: TGTGCCAGCACGAACCTTGGGGCCAACGTCCTGACTTTC. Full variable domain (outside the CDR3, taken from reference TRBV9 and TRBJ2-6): DSGVTQTPKHLITATGQRVTLRCSPRSGDLSVYWYQQSLDQGLQFLIQYYNGEERAKGNILERFSAQQFPDLHSELNLSSLELGDSALYFCASTNLGANVLTFGAGSRLTVL.

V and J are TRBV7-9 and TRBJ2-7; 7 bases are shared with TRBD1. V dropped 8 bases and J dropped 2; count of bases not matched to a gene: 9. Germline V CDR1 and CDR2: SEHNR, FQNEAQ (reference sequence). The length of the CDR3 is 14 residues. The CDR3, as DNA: TGTGCCAGCCAATCGAAGGGGGCTCCCTACGAGCAGTACTTC. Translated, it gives CASQSKGAPYEQYF. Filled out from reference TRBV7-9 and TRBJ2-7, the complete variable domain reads DTGVSQNPRHKITKRGQNVTFRCDPISEHNRLYWYRQTLGQGPEFLTYFQNEAQLEKSRLLSDRFSAERPKGSFSTLEIQRTEQGDSAMYLCASQSKGAPYEQYFGPGTRLTVT.

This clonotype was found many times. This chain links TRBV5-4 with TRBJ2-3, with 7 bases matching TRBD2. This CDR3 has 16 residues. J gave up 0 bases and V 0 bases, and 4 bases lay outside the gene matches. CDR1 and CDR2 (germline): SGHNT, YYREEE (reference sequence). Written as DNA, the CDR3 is TGTGCCAGCAGCTTGGAAGCTAGCGGTAGCACAGATACGCAGTATTTT. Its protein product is CASSLEASGSTDTQYF.